Listed below are T cell receptor beta chains from one sample, sequenced in a study of blood T cell repertoires in COVID-19. Generated by immunoSEQ multiplex PCR, the TCRdb table keeps only in-frame clones and is missing some. The sample lists under 150,000 clones; 84% were seen once. Material for sequencing was PBMCs or T cells enriched from blood (not recorded which). The receptors were sampled from a middle-aged man in a cohort exposed to, infected with or recovered from COVID-19 (not recorded which). Each CDR3 is given with its conserved first and last residue. A D gene is named only where the DNA matches it firmly. Rows give clone size only sometimes, using once, few, many, or a class for an expanded clone.

j_call | v_call | clone_size | d_call | cdr3_aa | cdr3_nt
TRBJ2-5 | TRBV28 | - | TRBD2 | CASSPDNLTSGRGETQYF | TGTGCCAGCAGCCCGGATAATCTGACTAGCGGGAGGGGAGAGACCCAGTACTTC
TRBJ2-3 | TRBV7-3 | - | - | CASSPPGLLTDTQYF | TGTGCCAGCAGCCCACCGGGACTCCTCACAGATACGCAGTATTTT
TRBJ1-3 | TRBV21-1 | few | - | CASSKVGSRGNTIYF | TGTGCCAGCAGCAAAGTCGGGAGTAGAGGAAACACCATATATTTT
TRBJ2-6 | TRBV5-8 | - | TRBD1 | CATSVTGAGANVLTF | TGTGCCACAAGTGTTACAGGGGCTGGGGCCAACGTCCTGACTTTC
TRBJ2-7 | TRBV30 | - | - | CAWSPPGSYEQYF | TGTGCCTGGAGCCCACCCGGCTCCTACGAGCAGTACTTC
TRBJ2-3 | TRBV3-1/TRBV3-2 | - | TRBD2 | CASSPGTITDTQYF | TGTGCCAGCAGCCCCGGGACTATCACAGATACGCAGTATTTT
TRBJ2-2 | TRBV6-2/TRBV6-3 | - | TRBD2 | CASSYRWAGEDGELFF | TGTGCCAGCAGTTATAGGTGGGCGGGAGAGGACGGGGAGCTGTTTTTT
TRBJ1-1 | TRBV21-1 | - | - | CASIGTGGWSTEAFF | TGTGCCAGCATAGGGACAGGGGGTTGGTCCACTGAAGCTTTCTTT
TRBJ1-3 | TRBV2 | - | TRBD1 | CASSVDRDRRSGNTIYF | TGTGCCAGCAGTGTGGACAGGGATCGTAGGTCTGGAAACACCATATATTTT
TRBJ1-5 | TRBV30 | once | - | CAWSVGGYQPQHF | TGTGCCTGGAGTGTCGGCGGATATCAGCCCCAGCATTTT
TRBJ1-3 | TRBV4-1 | - | - | CASSQDPRKREAGNTIYF | TGCGCCAGCAGCCAAGATCCGAGGAAAAGGGAGGCTGGAAACACCATATATTTT
TRBJ2-7 | TRBV27 | once | - | CASKGSVLAREQYF | TGTGCCAGCAAGGGATCCGTACTAGCCCGTGAGCAGTACTTC
TRBJ2-7 | TRBV14 | - | TRBD1 | CASRRTGTGTYEQYF | TGTGCCAGCAGGAGGACCGGGACAGGGACCTACGAGCAGTACTTC
TRBJ2-5 | TRBV27 | - | TRBD2 | CASSLARGVAETQYF | TGTGCCAGCAGTTTAGCGCGGGGGGTGGCGGAGACCCAGTACTTC
TRBJ2-2 | TRBV7-6 | - | - | CASSAGVGGQSGELFF | TGTGCCAGCAGCGCGGGCGTGGGGGGGCAGTCCGGGGAGCTGTTTTTT
TRBJ2-6 | TRBV7-6 | - | TRBD1 | CASSPLVGAGGPSGANVLTF | TGTGCCAGCAGCCCACTGGTCGGGGCAGGGGGACCCTCTGGGGCCAACGTCCTGACTTTC
TRBJ2-7 | TRBV19 | - | TRBD1 | CASTQPGQGNEQYF | TGTGCCAGTACACAACCGGGACAGGGGAACGAGCAGTACTTC
TRBJ2-1 | TRBV19 | few | TRBD2 | CASSIGLASYNEQFF | TGTGCCAGTAGTATAGGACTAGCGAGCTACAATGAGCAGTTCTTC
TRBJ1-6 | TRBV9 | - | TRBD1 | CASSAGSGTGGAYNSPLHF | TGTGCCAGCAGCGCCGGATCCGGGACAGGGGGCGCCTATAATTCACCCCTCCACTTT
TRBJ2-3 | TRBV25-1 | - | - | CASSVSRTATDTQYF | TGTGCCAGCAGTGTATCGAGGACAGCCACAGATACGCAGTATTTT
TRBJ1-2 | TRBV4-3 | - | TRBD1 | CASSQDRQGAYGYTF | TGCGCCAGCAGCCAAGATCGACAGGGGGCATATGGCTACACCTTC
TRBJ2-7 | TRBV7-8 | - | - | CASSLQGRYEQYF | TGTGCCAGCAGCTTGCAGGGGCGGTACGAGCAGTACTTC
TRBJ2-3 | TRBV7-8 | - | TRBD1 | CASSYRGQITNTDTQYF | TGTGCCAGCAGCTATCGGGGACAGATCACGAACACAGATACGCAGTATTTT
TRBJ1-1 | TRBV14 | - | - | CASSQDPASTEAFF | TGTGCCAGCAGCCAAGATCCCGCGAGCACTGAAGCTTTCTTT
TRBJ2-1 | TRBV20-1 | - | TRBD2 | CSAASGSRLFF | TGCAGTGCTGCTAGCGGGAGTAGGCTGTTCTTC
TRBJ2-1 | TRBV3-1/TRBV3-2 | - | TRBD2 | CASSQGGGGHEQFF | TGTGCCAGCAGCCAAGGGGGGGGAGGTCATGAGCAGTTCTTC
TRBJ1-6 | TRBV15 | - | - | CATSRDRNRENNSPLHF | TGTGCCACCAGCAGAGATCGCAATCGGGAGAATAATTCACCCCTCCACTTT
TRBJ1-1 | TRBV7-9 | - | - | CASSPPGNTEAFF | TGTGCCAGCAGCCCACCGGGAAACACTGAAGCTTTCTTT
TRBJ2-1 | TRBV11-1 | - | - | CASSSALRKGSSYNEQFF | TGTGCCAGCAGCTCAGCCCTCAGGAAGGGGTCATCCTACAATGAGCAGTTCTTC
TRBJ1-5 | TRBV5-4 | few | - | CASSLKGADNQPQHF | TGTGCCAGCAGCTTGAAGGGAGCTGACAATCAGCCCCAGCATTTT
TRBJ1-5 | TRBV30 | few | - | CAWSVGEYSNQPQHF | TGTGCCTGGAGTGTCGGGGAATATAGCAATCAGCCCCAGCATTTT
TRBJ1-1 | TRBV7-8 | - | - | CASSQTVGEAFF | TGTGCCAGCAGCCAGACAGTTGGTGAAGCTTTCTTT
TRBJ2-2 | TRBV9 | - | - | CASSVARGTANTGELFF | TGTGCCAGCAGCGTAGCTAGGGGGACCGCGAACACCGGGGAGCTGTTTTTT
TRBJ2-7 | TRBV5-6 | - | TRBD1 | CASSTTGQRSDEQYF | TGTGCCAGCAGCACTACGGGACAGAGAAGCGACGAGCAGTACTTC
TRBJ1-1 | TRBV11-3 | - | - | CASSLVGTGEAFF | TGTGCCAGCAGCTTAGTTGGGACTGGTGAAGCTTTCTTT
TRBJ1-1 | TRBV9 | - | - | CASSLHEDTNTEAFF | TGTGCCAGCAGCCTCCACGAGGACACGAACACTGAAGCTTTCTTT
TRBJ1-2 | TRBV24-1 | - | - | CATSEGISHGYTF | TGTGCCACCAGCGAGGGCATATCGCATGGCTACACCTTC
TRBJ1-2 | TRBV19 | few | - | CASSIQVPGVFDYGYTF | TGTGCCAGTAGTATACAGGTCCCGGGGGTGTTTGACTATGGCTACACCTTC
TRBJ2-2 | TRBV29-1 | - | TRBD2 | CSVGGGQVTGELFF | TGCAGCGTTGGCGGGGGGCAAGTCACCGGGGAGCTGTTTTTT
TRBJ1-2 | TRBV30 | once | TRBD1 | CAWTRGQGPHGYTF | TGTGCCTGGACCAGGGGGCAGGGCCCCCATGGCTACACCTTC
TRBJ2-7 | TRBV18 | once | TRBD2 | CASSVLAGVGLEQYF | TGTGCCAGCTCAGTACTAGCGGGAGTTGGTTTGGAGCAGTACTTC
TRBJ2-7 | TRBV19 | once | TRBD1 | CASSFHRGRPYEQYF | TGTGCCAGTAGTTTCCACAGGGGGCGTCCCTACGAGCAGTACTTC
TRBJ1-1 | TRBV18 | - | - | CASSPGHSNTEAFF | TGTGCCAGCTCACCCGGACACTCGAACACTGAAGCTTTCTTT
TRBJ2-2 | TRBV14 | - | TRBD1 | CASRTGTGTTGELFF | TGTGCCAGCCGCACCGGGACAGGCACCACCGGGGAGCTGTTTTTT
TRBJ2-2 | TRBV6-6 | once | TRBD1 | CASSWGQGRAGGELFF | TGTGCCAGCAGTTGGGGACAGGGGAGGGCTGGCGGGGAGCTGTTTTTT
TRBJ1-2 | TRBV3-1/TRBV3-2 | - | - | CASSPPGPGSYGYTF | TGTGCCAGCAGCCCACCAGGGCCCGGGAGCTATGGCTACACCTTC
TRBJ2-7 | TRBV5-1 | - | - | CASSLRGGETPYEQYF | TGCGCCAGCAGCTTGCGGGGCGGGGAAACTCCCTACGAGCAGTACTTC
TRBJ2-1 | TRBV7-9 | - | TRBD2 | CASSQGLAGGEQFF | TGTGCCAGCAGCCAGGGACTAGCGGGAGGCGAGCAGTTCTTC
TRBJ2-7 | TRBV13 | - | TRBD1 | CASSFQGERSYEQYF | TGTGCCAGCAGCTTTCAGGGGGAACGCTCCTACGAGCAGTACTTC
TRBJ2-3 | TRBV27 | - | - | CASSPLIPDTQYF | TGTGCCAGCAGTCCCCTAATCCCAGATACGCAGTATTTT
TRBJ2-2 | TRBV30 | - | TRBD2 | CAWSEKIAGAKNTGELFF | TGTGCCTGGAGTGAGAAAATAGCGGGAGCGAAGAACACCGGGGAGCTGTTTTTT